Sequencing of this T cell receptor beta chain was carried out in a study of blood T cell repertoires in COVID-19. As for the study in general: T cells, B-cell-depleted T cells, or PBMCs supplied cDNA or gDNA.

Germline V gene data show CDR1 as KGHSH and CDR2 as LQKENI. V was trimmed by 10 bases and J by 3 bases, leaving 28 bases between them. The CDR3 has 19 residues. Measured with immunoSEQ multiplex PCR; TCRdb has only the in-frame clones, and not every one. The data show some 700,000 clones, more than 80% seen once. The receptor was isolated from a woman under 30 with acute or convalescent COVID-19. The gene calls are TRBV18 and TRBJ1-6; a possible D gene is TRBD1 (5 bases). Sequencing was performed on peripheral blood. CDR3 nucleotides: TGTGCCAACAAACAAAGGGACTTCTCGTACGGGTTCTATAATTCACCCCTCCACTTT. Encoded protein: CANKQRDFSYGFYNSPLHF.